This record looks at one T cell receptor beta chain sequence and its context. What it binds is not known. Depth targeted 1 in 200,000 to 1 in 1 million T cells, averaging around 9.5x coverage per clonotype. Only in-frame clones appear in the TCRdb table, and some are missing; sequencing was by immunoSEQ multiplex PCR. This repertoire shows 100,000 or so clones, 45% to 65% found once; its top ten account for 35% to 40%. This record belongs to a study of cytotoxic CD8 clonotypes in ibrutinib-treated CLL. In the study overall: The sample average was 255,043 productive templates and more than 90,000 productive rearrangements.

Study-wide results and limits: Public clonotypes were seen rarely and were contracted or stable on treatment. Baseline-level clonality went beyond age-matched healthy donors and moved in step with circulating CD8+ T-cell counts.

The CDR3 totals 13 residues. The V gene's germline CDR1 is SNHLY and CDR2 FYNNEI. V shed 1 base and J shed 6 bases, with 10 bases lying between them. This chain uses TRBV2 with TRBJ2-7; no reliable D call. The specimen was PBMCs, collected after 24 months of ibrutinib treatment. The sequence derives from a human donor with chronic lymphocytic leukemia. The CDR3 here is CASSEVLTTEQYF. Here the CDR3 DNA reads TGTGCCAGCAGTGAAGTTCTAACAACCGAGCAGTACTTC. The full variable domain, completed using reference TRBV2 and TRBJ2-7, is EPEVTQTPSHQVTQMGQEVILRCVPISNHLYFYWYRQILGQKVEFLVSFYNNEISEKSEIFDDQFSVERPDGSNFTLKIRSTKLEDSAMYFCASSEVLTTEQYFGPGTRLTVT.